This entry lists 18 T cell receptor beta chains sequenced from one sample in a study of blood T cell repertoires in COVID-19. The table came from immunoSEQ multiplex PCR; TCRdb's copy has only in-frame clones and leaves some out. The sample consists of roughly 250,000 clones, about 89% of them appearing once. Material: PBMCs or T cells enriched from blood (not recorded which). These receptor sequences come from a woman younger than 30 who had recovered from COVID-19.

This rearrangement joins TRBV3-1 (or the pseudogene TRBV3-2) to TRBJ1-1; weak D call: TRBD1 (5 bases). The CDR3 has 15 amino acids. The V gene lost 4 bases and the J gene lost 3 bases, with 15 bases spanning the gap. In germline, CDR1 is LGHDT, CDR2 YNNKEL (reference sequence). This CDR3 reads CASSPETGEYTEAFF. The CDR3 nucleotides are TGTGCCAGCAGCCCCGAAACGGGGGAGTACACTGAAGCTTTCTTT.

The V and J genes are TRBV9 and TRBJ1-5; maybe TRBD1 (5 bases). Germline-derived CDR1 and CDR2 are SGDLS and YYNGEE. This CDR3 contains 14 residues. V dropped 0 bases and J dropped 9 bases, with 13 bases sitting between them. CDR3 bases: TGTGCCAGCAGCGTAGCAATGGGCGGGGGGCCCCAGCATTTT. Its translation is CASSVAMGGGPQHF. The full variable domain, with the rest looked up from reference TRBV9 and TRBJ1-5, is DSGVTQTPKHLITATGQRVTLRCSPRSGDLSVYWYQQSLDQGLQFLIQYYNGEERAKGNILERFSAQQFPDLHSELNLSSLELGDSALYFCASSVAMGGGPQHFGDGTRLSIL.

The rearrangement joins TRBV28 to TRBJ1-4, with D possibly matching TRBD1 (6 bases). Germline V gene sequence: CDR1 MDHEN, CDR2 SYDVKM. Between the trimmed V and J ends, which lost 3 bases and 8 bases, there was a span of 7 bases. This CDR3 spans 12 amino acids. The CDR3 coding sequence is TGTGCCAGCAGTTTGCAGGGGGAAAAACTGTTTTTT. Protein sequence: CASSLQGEKLFF.

The CDR3 sequence is CASSFEGRETQYF. The CDR3 bases are TGCGCCAGCAGCTTTGAGGGGAGGGAGACCCAGTACTTC. The chain joins TRBV5-1 to TRBJ2-5; weak D call: TRBD2 (6 bases). The CDR3 spans 13 residues. V lost 2 bases, J lost 5 bases, and 10 bases lay in between. CDR1 and CDR2 (germline): SGHRS, YFSETQ.

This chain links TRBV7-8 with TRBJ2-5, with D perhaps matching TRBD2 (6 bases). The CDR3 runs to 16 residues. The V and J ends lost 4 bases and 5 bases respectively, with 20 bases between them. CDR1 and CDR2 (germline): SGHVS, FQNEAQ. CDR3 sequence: CASSSQGGGVGETQYF. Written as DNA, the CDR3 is TGTGCCAGCAGCTCTCAGGGCGGCGGGGTAGGGGAGACCCAGTACTTC.

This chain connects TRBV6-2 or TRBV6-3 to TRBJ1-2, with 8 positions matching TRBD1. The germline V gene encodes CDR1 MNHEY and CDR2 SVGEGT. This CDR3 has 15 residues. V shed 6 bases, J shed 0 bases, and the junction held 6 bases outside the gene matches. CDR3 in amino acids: CASSPSGGANYGYTF. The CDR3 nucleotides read TGTGCCAGCAGCCCTTCAGGGGGCGCTAACTATGGCTACACCTTC.

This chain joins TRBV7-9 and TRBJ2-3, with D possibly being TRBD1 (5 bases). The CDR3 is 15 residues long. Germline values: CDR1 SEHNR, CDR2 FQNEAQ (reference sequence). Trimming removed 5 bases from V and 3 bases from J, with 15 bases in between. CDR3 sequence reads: CASSPYQGWTDTQYF. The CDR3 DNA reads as TGTGCCAGCAGCCCGTACCAGGGTTGGACAGATACGCAGTATTTT.

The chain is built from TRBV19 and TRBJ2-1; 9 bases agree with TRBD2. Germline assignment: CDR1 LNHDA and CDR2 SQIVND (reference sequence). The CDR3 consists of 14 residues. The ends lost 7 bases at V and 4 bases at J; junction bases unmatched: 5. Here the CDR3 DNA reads TGTGCCAGTAATGGCGGGAGGGGGTACAATGAGCAGTTCTTC. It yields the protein CASNGGRGYNEQFF.

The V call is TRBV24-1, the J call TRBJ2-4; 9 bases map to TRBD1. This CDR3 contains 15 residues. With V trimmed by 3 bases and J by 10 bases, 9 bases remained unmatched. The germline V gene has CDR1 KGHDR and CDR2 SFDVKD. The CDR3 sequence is CATSDGPRDRDIQYF. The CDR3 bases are TGTGCCACCAGTGATGGCCCCCGGGACAGGGATATTCAGTACTTC.

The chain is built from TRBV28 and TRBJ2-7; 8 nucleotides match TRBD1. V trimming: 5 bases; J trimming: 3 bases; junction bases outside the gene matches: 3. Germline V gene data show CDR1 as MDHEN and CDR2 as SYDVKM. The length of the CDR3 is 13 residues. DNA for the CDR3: TGTGCCAGCAGTACGGGGACAGGCTACGAGCAGTACTTC. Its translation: CASSTGTGYEQYF.

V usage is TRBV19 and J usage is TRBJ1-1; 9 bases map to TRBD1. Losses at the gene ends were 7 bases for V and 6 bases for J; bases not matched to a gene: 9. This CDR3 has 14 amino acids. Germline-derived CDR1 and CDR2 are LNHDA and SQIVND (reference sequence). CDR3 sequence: CASNPGQGNSEAFF. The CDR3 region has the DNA TGTGCCAGTAACCCCGGACAGGGGAATTCTGAAGCTTTCTTT.

In nucleotides, the CDR3 is TGTGCCAGCAGCCAAGGGCCATTCGTCGAGTACTTC. Residues: CASSQGPFVEYF. V and J are TRBV3-1 (or the pseudogene TRBV3-2) and TRBJ2-4; no clear D gene. Germline CDR1 LGHDT, CDR2 YNNKEL (reference sequence). The CDR3 sequence is 12 residues long. V was cut by 1 base and J by 14 bases, with 12 bases left in between.

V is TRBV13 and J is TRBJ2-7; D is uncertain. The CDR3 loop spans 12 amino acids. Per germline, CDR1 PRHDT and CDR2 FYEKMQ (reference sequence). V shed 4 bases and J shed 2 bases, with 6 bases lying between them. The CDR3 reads CASSSLTYEQYF. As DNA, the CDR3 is TGTGCCAGCAGCTCTCTTACCTACGAGCAGTACTTC.

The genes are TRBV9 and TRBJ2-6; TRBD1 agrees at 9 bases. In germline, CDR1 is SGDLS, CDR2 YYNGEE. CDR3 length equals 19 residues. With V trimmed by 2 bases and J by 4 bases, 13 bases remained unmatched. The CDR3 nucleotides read TGTGCCAGCAGCGTCACCGGGACAGGGTTTGTCTCCGGGGCCAACGTCCTGACTTTC. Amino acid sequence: CASSVTGTGFVSGANVLTF.

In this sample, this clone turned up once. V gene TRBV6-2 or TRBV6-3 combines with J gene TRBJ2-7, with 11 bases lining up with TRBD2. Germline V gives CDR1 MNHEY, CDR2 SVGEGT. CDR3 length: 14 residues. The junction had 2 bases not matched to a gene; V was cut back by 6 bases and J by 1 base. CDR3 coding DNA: TGTGCCAGCAGCCGGACTAGCGGGTCCTACGAGCAGTACTTC. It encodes CASSRTSGSYEQYF.

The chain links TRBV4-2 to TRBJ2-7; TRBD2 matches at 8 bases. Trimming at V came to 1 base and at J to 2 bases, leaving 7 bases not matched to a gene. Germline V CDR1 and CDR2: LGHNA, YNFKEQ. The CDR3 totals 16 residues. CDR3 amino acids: CASSQGSSGSPYEQYF. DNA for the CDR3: TGTGCCAGCAGCCAAGGGTCCAGCGGGAGTCCCTACGAGCAGTACTTC.

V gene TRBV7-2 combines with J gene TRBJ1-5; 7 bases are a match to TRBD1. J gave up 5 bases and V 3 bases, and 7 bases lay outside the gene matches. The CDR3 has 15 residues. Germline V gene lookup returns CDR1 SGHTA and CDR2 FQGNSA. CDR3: CASSLTGLGDQPQHF. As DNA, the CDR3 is TGTGCCAGCAGCTTGACAGGGTTGGGAGATCAGCCCCAGCATTTT.

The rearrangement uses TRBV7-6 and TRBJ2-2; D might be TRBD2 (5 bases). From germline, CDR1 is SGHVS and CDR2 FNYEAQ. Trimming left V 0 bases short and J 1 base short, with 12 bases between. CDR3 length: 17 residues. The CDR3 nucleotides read TGTGCCAGCAGCTTAGCGTTGGTAGCGATGAACACCGGGGAGCTGTTTTTT. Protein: CASSLALVAMNTGELFF.